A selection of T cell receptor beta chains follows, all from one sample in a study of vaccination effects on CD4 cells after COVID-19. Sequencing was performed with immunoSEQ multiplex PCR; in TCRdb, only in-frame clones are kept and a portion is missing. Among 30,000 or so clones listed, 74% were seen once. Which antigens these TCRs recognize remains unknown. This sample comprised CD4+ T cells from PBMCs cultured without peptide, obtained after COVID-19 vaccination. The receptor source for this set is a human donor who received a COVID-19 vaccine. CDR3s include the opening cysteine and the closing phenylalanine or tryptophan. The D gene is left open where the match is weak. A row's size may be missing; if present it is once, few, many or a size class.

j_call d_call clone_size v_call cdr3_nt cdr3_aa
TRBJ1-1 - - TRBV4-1 TGCGCCAGCAGCCAAGCCAGGGTCACTGAAGCTTTCTTT CASSQARVTEAFF
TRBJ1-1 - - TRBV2 TGTGCCAGCAGTGAAGAAGGGCGGGGGACCTCCGCTTTCTTT CASSEEGRGTSAFF
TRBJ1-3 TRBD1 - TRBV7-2 TGTGCCAGCAGCTCAGGACAGGGGCAAGGAAACACCATATATTTT CASSSGQGQGNTIYF
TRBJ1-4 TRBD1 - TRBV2 TGTGCCAGCATCCCAGGGGGCGGGAGTGAAAAACTGTTTTTT CASIPGGGSEKLFF
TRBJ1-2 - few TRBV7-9 TGTGCCAGCAGCGCAGACTCGTCTGGCTACACCTTC CASSADSSGYTF
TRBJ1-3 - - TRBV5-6 TGTGCCAGCAGCCCGACGATGGGAAACACCATATATTTT CASSPTMGNTIYF
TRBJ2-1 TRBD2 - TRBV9 TGTGCCAGCAGCGTAGTAGGACTAGCACAGGATGAGCAGTTCTTC CASSVVGLAQDEQFF
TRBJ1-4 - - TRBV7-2 TGTGCCAGCAGCCGAGGGGGGGAAAAACTGTTTTTT CASSRGGEKLFF
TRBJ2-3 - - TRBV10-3 TGTGCCATCAGTGAGTCCAGCACAGATACGCAGTATTTT CAISESSTDTQYF
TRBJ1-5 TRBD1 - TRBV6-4 TGTGCCAGCAGTGAAGGGGTCAGGGGGAAAACTGGCAATCAGCCCCAGCATTTT CASSEGVRGKTGNQPQHF
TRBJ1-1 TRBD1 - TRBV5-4 TGTGCCAGCAGCCAAGACAGGGGGAGGACTGAAGCTTTCTTT CASSQDRGRTEAFF
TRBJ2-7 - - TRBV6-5 TGTGCCAGCATGCCTTCGGGGGCAATCTACGAGCAGTACTTC CASMPSGAIYEQYF
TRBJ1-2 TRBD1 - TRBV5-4 TGTGCCAGCAGCAAGGACAGGGGCGGTGGCTACACCTTC CASSKDRGGGYTF
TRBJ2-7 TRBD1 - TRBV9 TGTGCCAGCAGCCCGAGATTAGGGACAGGCGCCTACGAGCAGTACTTC CASSPRLGTGAYEQYF
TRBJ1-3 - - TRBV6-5 TGTGCCAGCAGTTACTCTGGGAATTCTGGAAACACCATATATTTT CASSYSGNSGNTIYF
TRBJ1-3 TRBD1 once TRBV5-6 TGTGCCAGCAGCTTGGGACAGGGGGCTGGAAACACCATATATTTT CASSLGQGAGNTIYF
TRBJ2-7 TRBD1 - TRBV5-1 TGCGCCAGCAGCGACTGGGGACAGGGGGCGGACGAGCAGTACTTC CASSDWGQGADEQYF
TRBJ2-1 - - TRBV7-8 TGTGCCAGCAGCTTAGGCGACAGGGAGCAGTTCTTC CASSLGDREQFF
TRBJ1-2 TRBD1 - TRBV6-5 TGTGCCAGCAGGACAGGGACCTATGGCTACACCTTC CASRTGTYGYTF
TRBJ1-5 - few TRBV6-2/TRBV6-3 TGTGCCAGCAGTGCCGGGACACCGAATCAGCCCCAGCATTTT CASSAGTPNQPQHF
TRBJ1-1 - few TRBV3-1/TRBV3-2 TGTGCCAGCAGCCAAGAAGAATGGGCATACACTGAAGCTTTCTTT CASSQEEWAYTEAFF
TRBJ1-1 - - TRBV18 TGTGCCAGCTCACCACCGGTCCCGAACACTGAAGCTTTCTTT CASSPPVPNTEAFF
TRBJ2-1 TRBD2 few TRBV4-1 TGCGCCAGCAGCCAAAACAAACAGAAGACTAGCGGAAGACTATACAATGAGCAGTTCTTC CASSQNKQKTSGRLYNEQFF
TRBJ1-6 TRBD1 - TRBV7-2 TGTGCCAGCAGCTTAGGGGGACAGGGGAATTCACCCCTCCACTTT CASSLGGQGNSPLHF
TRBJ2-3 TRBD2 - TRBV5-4 TGTGCCAGCAGCTTGTGGCTAGCGGGAGTCACAGATACGCAGTATTTT CASSLWLAGVTDTQYF
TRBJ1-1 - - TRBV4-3 TGCGCCAGCAGCCAAGGGGGAAAGGGCCGAGGGGGGACTGAAGCTTTCTTT CASSQGGKGRGGTEAFF
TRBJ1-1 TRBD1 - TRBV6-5 TGTGCCAGCAGTACAACAGGGGCCACTGAAGCTTTCTTT CASSTTGATEAFF
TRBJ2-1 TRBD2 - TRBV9 TGTGCCAGCAGCGTCAACCCCGGGACTAGCCAGATCAATGAGCAGTTCTTC CASSVNPGTSQINEQFF
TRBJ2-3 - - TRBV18 TGTGCCAGCCTTAACGCCCGGGCCGGCCTCACAGATACGCAGTATTTT CASLNARAGLTDTQYF
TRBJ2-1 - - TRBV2 TGTGCCAGCAGTGGTCAGGGCCCTGGGACTGAGCAGTTCTTC CASSGQGPGTEQFF
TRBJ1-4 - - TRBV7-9 TGTGCCAGCAGCTTAGCGTCTTACGGGCTTAATGAAAAACTGTTTTTT CASSLASYGLNEKLFF
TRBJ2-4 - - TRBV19 TGTGCCAGTAGTCCCTCGACAGAAATAGCCAAAAACATTCAGTACTTC CASSPSTEIAKNIQYF
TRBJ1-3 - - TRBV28 TGTGCCAGCAGTTTGGGTTCTGGAAACACCATATATTTT CASSLGSGNTIYF
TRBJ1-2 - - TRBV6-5 TGTGCCAGCGGCGGGGGAGCTTATGGCTACACCTTC CASGGGAYGYTF
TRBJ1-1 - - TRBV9 TGTGCCAGCAGCGTAGACGGAGCGGTGAACACTGAAGCTTTCTTT CASSVDGAVNTEAFF
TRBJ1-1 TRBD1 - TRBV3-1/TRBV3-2 TGTGCCAGCAGTACAGGGGACACTGAAGCTTTCTTT CASSTGDTEAFF
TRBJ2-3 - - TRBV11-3 TGTGCCAGCAGCTTCTTAACGACAGATACGCAGTATTTT CASSFLTTDTQYF
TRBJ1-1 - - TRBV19 TGTGCCAGTAGTACCCAGACAGGCACTGAAGCTTTCTTT CASSTQTGTEAFF
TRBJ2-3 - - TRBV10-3 TGTGCCATCAGTGAAGGAGTGGCGAGCACAGATACGCAGTATTTT CAISEGVASTDTQYF
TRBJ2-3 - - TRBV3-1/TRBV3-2 TGTGCCAGCGGAACCTACTACCCCCCTAGCACAGATACGCAGTATTTT CASGTYYPPSTDTQYF
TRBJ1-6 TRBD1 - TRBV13 TGTGCCAGCAGACAGCGGGACAGGGGGCCGGAGAGGAATTCACCCCTCCACTTT CASRQRDRGPERNSPLHF
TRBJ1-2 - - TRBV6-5 TGTGCCAGCAGTTCCGAACAGGGATCAAATGGCTACACCTTC CASSSEQGSNGYTF
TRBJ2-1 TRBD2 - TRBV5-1 TGCGCCAGCAGTTTCCCCGGGACTAGCTCAAATGAGCAGTTCTTC CASSFPGTSSNEQFF
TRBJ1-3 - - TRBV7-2 TGTGCCAGCAGCTCCGGGTTCTCTGGAAACACCATATATTTT CASSSGFSGNTIYF
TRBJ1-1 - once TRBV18 TGTGCCAGCTCACCCCAGGGCCTCGGGGAAGCTTTCTTT CASSPQGLGEAFF
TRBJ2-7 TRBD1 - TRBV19 TGTGCCAGTAGTGGGACAGGGGGTTTCTACGAGCAGTACTTC CASSGTGGFYEQYF
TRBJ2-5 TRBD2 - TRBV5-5 TGTGCCAGCAGCTCACTAGCGGGAGTCCGGATCAGGGAGACCCAGTACTTC CASSSLAGVRIRETQYF
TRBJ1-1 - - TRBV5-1 TGCGCCAGCAGCTTACAGGGGAACACTGAAGCTTTCTTT CASSLQGNTEAFF
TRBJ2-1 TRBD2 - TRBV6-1 TGTGCCAGCAGTGATTGGACTAGCGGGAGTAAGAATGAGCAGTTCTTC CASSDWTSGSKNEQFF
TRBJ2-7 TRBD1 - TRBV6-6 TGTGCCAGCAGTCTACTGCCTCCGGGACAGGGGGTGTACGAGCAGTACTTC CASSLLPPGQGVYEQYF
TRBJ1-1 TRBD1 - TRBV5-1 TGCGCCAGCAGGCAGGACAGGGATTACACTGAAGCTTTCTTT CASRQDRDYTEAFF
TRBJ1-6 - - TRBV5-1 TGCGCCAGCAGCTTGGCGGCAGGGGATTCCCATTCACCCCTCCACTTT CASSLAAGDSHSPLHF
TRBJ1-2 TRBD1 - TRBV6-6 TGTGCCAGCAGTTACTCGACAGGGGGCTATGGCTACACCTTC CASSYSTGGYGYTF
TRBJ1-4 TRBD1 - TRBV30 TGTGCCTGGAGCTTCGGGACAGGGGCTAATGAAAAACTGTTTTTT CAWSFGTGANEKLFF